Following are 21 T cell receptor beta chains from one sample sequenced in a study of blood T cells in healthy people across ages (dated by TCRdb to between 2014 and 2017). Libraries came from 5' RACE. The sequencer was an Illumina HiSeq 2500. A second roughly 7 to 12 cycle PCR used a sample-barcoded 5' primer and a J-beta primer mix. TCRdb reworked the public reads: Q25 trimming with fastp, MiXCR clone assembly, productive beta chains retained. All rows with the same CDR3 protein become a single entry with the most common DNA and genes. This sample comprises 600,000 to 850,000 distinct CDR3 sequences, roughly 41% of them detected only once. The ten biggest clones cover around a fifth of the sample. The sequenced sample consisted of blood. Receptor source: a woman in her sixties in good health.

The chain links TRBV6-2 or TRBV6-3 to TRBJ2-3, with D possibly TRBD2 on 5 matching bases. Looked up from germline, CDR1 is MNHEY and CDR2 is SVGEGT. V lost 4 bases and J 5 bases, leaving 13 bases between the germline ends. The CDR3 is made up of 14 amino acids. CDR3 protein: CASSSGSTRDTQYF. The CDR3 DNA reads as TGTGCCAGCAGTTCGGGATCAACACGAGATACGCAGTATTTT.

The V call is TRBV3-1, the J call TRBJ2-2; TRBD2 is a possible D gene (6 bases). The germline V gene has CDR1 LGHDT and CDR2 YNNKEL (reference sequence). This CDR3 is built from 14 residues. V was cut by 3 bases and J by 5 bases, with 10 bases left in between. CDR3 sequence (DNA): TGTGCCAGCAGCCAGGGACGGGGGACCGGGGAGCTGTTTTTT. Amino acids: CASSQGRGTGELFF.

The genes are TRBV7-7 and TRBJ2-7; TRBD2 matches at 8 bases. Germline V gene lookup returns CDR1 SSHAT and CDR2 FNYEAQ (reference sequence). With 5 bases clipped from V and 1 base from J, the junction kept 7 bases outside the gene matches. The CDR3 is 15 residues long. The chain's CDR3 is CASSPGTSRSYEQYF. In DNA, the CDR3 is TGTGCCAGCAGCCCCGGGACTAGTAGGTCCTACGAGCAGTACTTC.

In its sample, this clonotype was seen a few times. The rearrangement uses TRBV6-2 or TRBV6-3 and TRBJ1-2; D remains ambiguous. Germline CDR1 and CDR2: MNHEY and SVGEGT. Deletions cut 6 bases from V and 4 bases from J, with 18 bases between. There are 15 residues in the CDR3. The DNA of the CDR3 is TGTGCCAGCAGCCACGACGGGTCTCCCTTCTATGGCTACACCTTC. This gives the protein CASSHDGSPFYGYTF.

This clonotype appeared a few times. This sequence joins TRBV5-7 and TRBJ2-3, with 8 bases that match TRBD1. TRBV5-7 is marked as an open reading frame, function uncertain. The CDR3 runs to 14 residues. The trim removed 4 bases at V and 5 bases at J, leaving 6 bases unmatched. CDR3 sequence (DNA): TGTGCCAGCAGCCGAGACAGGGGCGGAGATACGCAGTATTTT. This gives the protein CASSRDRGGDTQYF.

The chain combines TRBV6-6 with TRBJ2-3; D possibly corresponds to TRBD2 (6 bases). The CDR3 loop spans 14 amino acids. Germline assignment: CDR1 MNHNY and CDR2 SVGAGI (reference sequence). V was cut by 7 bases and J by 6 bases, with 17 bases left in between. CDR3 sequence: CASTWRAGLDTQYF. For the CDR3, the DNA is TGTGCCAGCACCTGGAGGGCAGGCTTGGATACGCAGTATTTT.

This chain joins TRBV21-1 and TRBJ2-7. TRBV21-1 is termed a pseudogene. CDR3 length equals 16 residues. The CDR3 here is CASSKEVCGRTNEQYF. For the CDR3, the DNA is TGTGCCAGCAGCAAAGAGGTTTGCGGGAGAACCAACGAGCAGTACTTC.

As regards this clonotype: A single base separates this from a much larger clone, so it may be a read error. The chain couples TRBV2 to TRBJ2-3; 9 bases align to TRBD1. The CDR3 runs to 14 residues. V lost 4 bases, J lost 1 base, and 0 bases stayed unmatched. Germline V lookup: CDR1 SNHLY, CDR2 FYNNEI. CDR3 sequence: CASSGDRGTDTQYF. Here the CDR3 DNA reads TGTGCCAGCAGTGGGGACAGGGGCACAGATACGCAGTATTTT. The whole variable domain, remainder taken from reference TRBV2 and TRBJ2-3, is EPEVTQTPSHQVTQMGQEVILRCVPISNHLYFYWYRQILGQKVEFLVSFYNNEISEKSEIFDDQFSVERPDGSNFTLKIRSTKLEDSAMYFCASSGDRGTDTQYFGPGTRLTVL.

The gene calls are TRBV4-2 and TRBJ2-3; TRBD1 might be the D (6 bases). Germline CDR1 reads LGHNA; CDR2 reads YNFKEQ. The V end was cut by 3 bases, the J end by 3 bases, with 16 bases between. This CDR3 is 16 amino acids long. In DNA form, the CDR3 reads TGTGCCAGCAGCCAGGAAACAGGGAGCTGGACAGATACGCAGTATTTT. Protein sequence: CASSQETGSWTDTQYF.

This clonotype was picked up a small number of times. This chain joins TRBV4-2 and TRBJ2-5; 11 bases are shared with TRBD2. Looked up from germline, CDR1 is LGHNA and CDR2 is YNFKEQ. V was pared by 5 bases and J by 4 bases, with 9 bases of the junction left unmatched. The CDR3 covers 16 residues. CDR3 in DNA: TGTGCCAGCAGCGGGTTAGCGGGGGGGCGAACAGAGACCCAGTACTTC. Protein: CASSGLAGGRTETQYF.

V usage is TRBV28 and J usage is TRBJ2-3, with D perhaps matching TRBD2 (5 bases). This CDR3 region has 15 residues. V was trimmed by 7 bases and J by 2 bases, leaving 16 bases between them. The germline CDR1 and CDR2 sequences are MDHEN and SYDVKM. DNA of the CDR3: TGTGCCAGCACCCTGGAAGGAGGACCCACAGATACGCAGTATTTT. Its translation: CASTLEGGPTDTQYF.

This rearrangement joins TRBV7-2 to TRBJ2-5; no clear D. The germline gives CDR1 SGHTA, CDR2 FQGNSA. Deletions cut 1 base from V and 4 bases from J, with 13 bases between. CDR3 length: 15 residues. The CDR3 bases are TGTGCCAGCAGCTTAGTGGCGGCCTGGGGAGAGACCCAGTACTTC. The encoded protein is CASSLVAAWGETQYF.

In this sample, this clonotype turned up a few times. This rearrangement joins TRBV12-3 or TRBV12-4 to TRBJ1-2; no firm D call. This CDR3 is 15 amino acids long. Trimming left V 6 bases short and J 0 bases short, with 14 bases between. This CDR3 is CASSPSPRTNYGYTF. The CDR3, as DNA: TGTGCCAGCAGCCCCTCCCCCAGAACTAACTATGGCTACACCTTC.

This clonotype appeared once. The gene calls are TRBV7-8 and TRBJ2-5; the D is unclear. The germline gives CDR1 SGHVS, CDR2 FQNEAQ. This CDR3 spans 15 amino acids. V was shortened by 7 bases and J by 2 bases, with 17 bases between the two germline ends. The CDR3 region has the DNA TGTGCCAGCACTAACCTCGGCAGTTCACAAGAGACCCAGTACTTC. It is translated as CASTNLGSSQETQYF.

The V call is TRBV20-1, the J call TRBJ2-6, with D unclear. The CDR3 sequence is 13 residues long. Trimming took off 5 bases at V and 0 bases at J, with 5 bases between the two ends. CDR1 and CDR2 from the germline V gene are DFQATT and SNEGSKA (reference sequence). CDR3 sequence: CSAFSSGANVLTF. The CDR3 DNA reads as TGCAGTGCTTTCAGCTCTGGGGCCAACGTCCTGACTTTC.

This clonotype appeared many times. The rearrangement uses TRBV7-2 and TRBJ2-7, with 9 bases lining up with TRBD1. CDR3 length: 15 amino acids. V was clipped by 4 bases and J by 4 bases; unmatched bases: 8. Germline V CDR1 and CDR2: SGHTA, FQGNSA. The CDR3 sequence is CASSYEGQGYYEQYF. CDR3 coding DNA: TGTGCCAGCAGCTATGAAGGACAGGGGTATTACGAGCAGTACTTC.

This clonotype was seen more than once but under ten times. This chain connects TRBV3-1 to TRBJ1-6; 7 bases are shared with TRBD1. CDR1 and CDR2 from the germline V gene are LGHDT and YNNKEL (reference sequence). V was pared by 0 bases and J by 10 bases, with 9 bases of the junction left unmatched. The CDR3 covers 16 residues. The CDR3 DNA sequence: TGTGCCAGCAGCCAAGAAATTAACAGGGGTGGCTCACCCCTCCACTTT. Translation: CASSQEINRGGSPLHF.

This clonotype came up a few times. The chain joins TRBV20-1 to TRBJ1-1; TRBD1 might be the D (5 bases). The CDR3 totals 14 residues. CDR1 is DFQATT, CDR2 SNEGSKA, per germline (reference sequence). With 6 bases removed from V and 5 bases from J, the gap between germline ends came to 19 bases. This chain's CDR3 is CSALPWQGGTEAFF. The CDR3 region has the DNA TGCAGTGCCCTACCTTGGCAGGGAGGGACTGAAGCTTTCTTT.

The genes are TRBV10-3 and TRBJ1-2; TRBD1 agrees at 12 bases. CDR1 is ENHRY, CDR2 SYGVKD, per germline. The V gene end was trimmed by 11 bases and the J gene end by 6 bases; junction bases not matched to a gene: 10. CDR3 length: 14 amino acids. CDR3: CAFRDRGREDGYTF. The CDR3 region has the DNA TGTGCCTTCCGGGACAGGGGGCGCGAGGATGGCTACACCTTC.

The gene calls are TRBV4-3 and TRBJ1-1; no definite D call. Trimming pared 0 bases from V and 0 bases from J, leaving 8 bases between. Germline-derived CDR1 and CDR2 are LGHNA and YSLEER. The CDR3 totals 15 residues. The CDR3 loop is CASSQDGALNTEAFF. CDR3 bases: TGCGCCAGCAGCCAAGATGGTGCTCTGAACACTGAAGCTTTCTTT.

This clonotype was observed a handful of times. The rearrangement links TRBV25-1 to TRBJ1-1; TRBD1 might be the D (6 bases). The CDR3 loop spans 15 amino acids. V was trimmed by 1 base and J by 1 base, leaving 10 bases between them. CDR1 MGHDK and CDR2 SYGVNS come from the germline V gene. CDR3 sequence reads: CASSESPGANTEAFF. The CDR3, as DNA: TGTGCCAGCAGTGAATCGCCGGGGGCGAACACTGAAGCTTTCTTT.